Below, one T cell receptor (beta chain) is given with its context. Its antigen is unidentified. Original methodology: The study's classifier, a distant-metastasis tool for papillary thyroid cancer, was built using CDR3 differences across clinicopathological groups. TCRdb reanalyzed the PCR reads with MiXCR. TCRdb assigned the V and J calls; the authors' analysis was not used. The sample records about 15,000 clones, nearly 35% being singletons. These data come from a study of metastatic and nonmetastatic thyroid tumors. Study details: Repertoires of blood and of tissue (tumor or nodule) from malignant and benign thyroid patients were compared.

No treatment had been given to any patient before thyroid surgery. J lost 6 bases, V lost 5 bases, and 4 bases had no gene match. This CDR3 comprises 13 residues. Germline CDR1 is SGHAT and CDR2 is FQNNGV. Study results and caveats: When malignant thyroid tumors were compared with benign nodules, TCR beta diversity was reportedly significantly higher in the malignant tumors. This held in both blood and tumor samples.

The sample consisted of tumor tissue. V gene TRBV11-2 combines with J gene TRBJ2-7; 10 nucleotides align to TRBD1. The clonotype was recovered from a male donor with papillary thyroid cancer or a benign thyroid nodule (not recorded which). Some clones in this sample may be carry-over from other donors' samples. The CDR3 region has the DNA TGTGCCAGCAGCCAAGGACAGGGGGGCGAGCAGTACTTC. It translates to CASSQGQGGEQYF.